This paragraph covers one T cell receptor (beta chain) sequence. The source of the sample is a study of cytomegalovirus exposure and HLA in healthy donors. The table came from immunoSEQ multiplex PCR; TCRdb's copy has only in-frame clones and leaves some out. The sample contains 80,000 to 100,000 clones, roughly 87% of which appear only once. This receptor was identified in a woman aged 30 to 39 in good health and CMV-seronegative. Sequencing was done on a sample of PBMCs.

The CDR3 coding sequence is TGTGCCAGGCCCCCTTGGACAGGGATTTGCTACGAGCAGTACTTC. Translation: CARPPWTGICYEQYF. The V and J genes are TRBV6-7 and TRBJ2-7; 8 bases are shared with TRBD1. TRBV6-7 carries the ORF label, with uncertain function. After removal of 9 bases from V and 3 bases from J, the junction contained 13 bases not matched to a gene. The length of the CDR3 is 15 residues.